This TCR beta chain was found in a study of radiation and T cells in renal cell carcinoma. Whole-study context: Nephrectomy followed 15 Gy stereotactic body radiation by 4 weeks.

Trimming left V 1 base short and J 4 bases short, with 9 bases between. Germline CDR1 is SEHNR and CDR2 is FQNEAQ (reference sequence). This CDR3 has 14 amino acids. The time point here: baseline pretreatment blood. As to treatment: 15 Gy SBRT to primary tumor, nephrectomy 4 weeks later. Serial blood draws occurred at baseline and 2 and 4 weeks post-SBRT. The tumor was a clear cell renal cell carcinoma. Assay: immunoSEQ multiplex PCR; the TCRdb copy retains only in-frame clones and omits some. The table shows approximately 150,000 clones, with about 87% occurring only once. Sequenced here: blood, sampled from a patient whose treatment included radiotherapy and nephrectomy. This clonotype was obtained from a woman in her seventies with renal cell carcinoma. This chain uses TRBV7-9 with TRBJ2-3; D gene ambiguous. The CDR3 DNA reads as TGTGCCAGCAGCTTAGATGGCCTGTCAGATACGCAGTATTTT. Translating it yields CASSLDGLSDTQYF.